This T cell receptor beta chain was retrieved from a study of blood T cells in healthy people across ages. Study-wide context: Using template switching, researchers captured about one barcoded beta molecule for each two T cells.

Isolation yielded PBMCs, at least 6 million per sample, in every case. With a J-beta primer mix and a sample-barcoded 5' primer, a second PCR ran 7 to 11 cycles. TCRdb reanalysed the 5' RACE reads using MiXCR and keeps one entry per CDR3 protein. The sample comprises roughly 800,000 distinct CDR3 sequences, 58% of which are singletons, and 22% rests with the top ten. V was clipped by 6 bases and J by 2 bases; unmatched bases: 7. CDR1 SGHRS and CDR2 YFSETQ come from the germline V gene. This CDR3 has 14 amino acids. This chain joins TRBV5-1 and TRBJ2-5; 7 bases are shared with TRBD2. The TCR sequence derives from a man under 40 in good health. The sequenced material came from blood. CDR3 DNA sequence: TGCGCCAGCAACCCCGGGACTACACAAGAGACCCAGTACTTC. Its protein product is CASNPGTTQETQYF.